Presented here are 5 T cell receptor beta chains from one specimen sequenced in a study of CD4 T cell repertoires in COVID-19. The table came from immunoSEQ multiplex PCR; TCRdb's copy has only in-frame clones and leaves some out. The repertoire has 60,000 to 90,000 clones, under 90% of them found once; the top ten carry around 0.58%. The specimen comprised CD4+ T cells from peripheral blood, sampled after recovery from COVID-19. The receptors derive from a human donor who had COVID-19.

On this clone itself: The sample holds other DNA sequences that translate to the same CDR3. The CDR3 sequence is CASSLDGYSNQPQHF. DNA for the CDR3: TGCGCCAGCAGCTTGGACGGCTATAGCAATCAGCCCCAGCATTTT. The chain links TRBV5-1 to TRBJ1-5, with D hard to call. CDR1 is SGHRS, CDR2 YFSETQ, per germline. The ends were cut back, 0 bases at V and 0 bases at J, with 7 bases in the middle. This CDR3 comprises 15 residues. Full variable domain (missing parts from reference TRBV5-1 and TRBJ1-5): KAGVTQTPRYLIKTRGQQVTLSCSPISGHRSVSWYQQTPGQGLQFLFEYFSETQRNKGNFPGRFSGRQFSNSRSEMNVSTLELGDSALYLCASSLDGYSNQPQHFGDGTRLSIL.

This clone was seen just once. This chain connects TRBV6-5 to TRBJ2-2; weak D call: TRBD1 (5 bases). The CDR3 consists of 13 residues. Per the germline V gene, CDR1 is MNHEY and CDR2 is SVGAGI. V gave up 6 bases and J gave up 6 bases, with 11 bases separating them. CDR3 bases: TGTGCCAGCAGGGCAGGGTTATCCGGGGAGCTGTTTTTT. It is translated as CASRAGLSGELFF.

The chain recombines TRBV11-2 with TRBJ1-6; no reliable D call. From germline, CDR1 is SGHAT and CDR2 FQNNGV. Trimming shortened V by 4 bases and J by 0 bases, and 13 bases separated the two germline ends. The CDR3 consists of 17 residues. CDR3 sequence reads: CASSSLGRSSYNSPLHF. The CDR3 nucleotides are TGTGCCAGCAGCTCCCTCGGTCGGAGCTCCTATAATTCACCCCTCCACTTT.

This CDR3 reads CASSLVATDREETQYF. The CDR3 region has the DNA TGCGCCAGCAGCCTAGTAGCAACCGACAGGGAAGAGACCCAGTACTTC. J is TRBJ2-5 and V is TRBV5-1, with 7 nucleotides matching TRBD1. Losses at the gene ends were 4 bases for V and 3 bases for J; bases not matched to a gene: 12. Per the germline V gene, CDR1 is SGHRS and CDR2 is YFSETQ. The CDR3 contains 16 residues.

The J gene is TRBJ1-1, the V gene TRBV20-1, with 8 bases aligning to TRBD1. Germline V gene data show CDR1 as DFQATT and CDR2 as SNEGSKA (reference sequence). The CDR3 is 11 residues long. The ends lost 5 bases at V and 10 bases at J; junction bases unmatched: 6. The CDR3 reads CSAAGGVGAFF. Here the CDR3 DNA reads TGCAGTGCTGCAGGGGGCGTAGGAGCTTTCTTT.